This T cell receptor (beta chain) was sequenced in a study of shared clonotypes between healthy human individuals. The study's findings and limits: Naive CD4 clonotype sharing across four donors was around 5%. Memory subsets generally showed smaller estimated richness than naive subsets did. Sequencing depth was expected to influence donor clonotype sharing.

This CDR3 is built from 15 residues. The V and J ends lost 4 bases and 2 bases respectively, with 15 bases between them. The V gene's germline CDR1 is SGHAT and CDR2 FQNNGV. To note about this clone: The target antigen is unknown.

TCRdb's copy holds only in-frame clones and misses some; the assay was immunoSEQ multiplex PCR. The data hold fewer than 3 million clones, with approximately 90% observed a single time. The chain is built from TRBV11-2 and TRBJ2-7; the D gene is possibly TRBD2 (6 bases). The clonotype comes from a man between 18 and 29 years old in good health. Some clones in this sample may be carry-over from other donors' samples. Specimen: naive CD4+ T cells from PBMCs. Indicated subset: CD45RA+ positively selected. CDR3: CASSSLALETYEQYF. The CDR3 DNA reads TGTGCCAGCAGCTCCCTAGCGCTAGAGACCTACGAGCAGTACTTC.